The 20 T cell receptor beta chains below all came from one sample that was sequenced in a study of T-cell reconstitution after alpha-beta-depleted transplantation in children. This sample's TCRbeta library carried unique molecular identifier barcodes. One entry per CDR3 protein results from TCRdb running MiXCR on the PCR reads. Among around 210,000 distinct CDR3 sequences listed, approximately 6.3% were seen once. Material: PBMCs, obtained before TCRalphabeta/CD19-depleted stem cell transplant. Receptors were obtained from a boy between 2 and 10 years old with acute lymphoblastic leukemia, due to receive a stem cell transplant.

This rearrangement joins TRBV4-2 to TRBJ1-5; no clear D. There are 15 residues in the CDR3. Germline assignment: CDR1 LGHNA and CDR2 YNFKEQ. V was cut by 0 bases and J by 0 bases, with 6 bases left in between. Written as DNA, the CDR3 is TGTGCCAGCAGCCAAGATATAGTTAGCAATCAGCCCCAGCATTTT. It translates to CASSQDIVSNQPQHF.

CDR3 DNA: TGTGCCAGCGTGCGGGAGGGCCTTCACGGGGAGCTGTTTTTT. Its translation is CASVREGLHGELFF. The rearrangement uses TRBV7-9 and TRBJ2-2; 9 nucleotides match TRBD2. V lost 8 bases to trimming and J lost 7 bases; unmatched junction nucleotides: 8. The germline V gene has CDR1 SEHNR and CDR2 FQNEAQ (reference sequence). The CDR3 loop spans 14 amino acids.

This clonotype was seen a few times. For the CDR3, the DNA is TGTGCCAGCAGCTTAGCGTGGGAGGGATATACCTACGAGCAGTACTTC. This encodes CASSLAWEGYTYEQYF. This chain links TRBV7-2 with TRBJ2-7; 7 positions match TRBD2. Germline V gives CDR1 SGHTA, CDR2 FQGNSA. This CDR3 has 16 residues. The V segment lost 0 bases and the J segment 2 bases; nucleotides outside the gene matches: 7.

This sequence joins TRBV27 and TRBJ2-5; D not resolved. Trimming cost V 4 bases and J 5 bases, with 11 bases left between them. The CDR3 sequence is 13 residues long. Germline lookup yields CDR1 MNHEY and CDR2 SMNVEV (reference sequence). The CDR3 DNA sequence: TGTGCCAGCAGTTCCTATAGATTGGAGACCCAGTACTTC. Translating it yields CASSSYRLETQYF.

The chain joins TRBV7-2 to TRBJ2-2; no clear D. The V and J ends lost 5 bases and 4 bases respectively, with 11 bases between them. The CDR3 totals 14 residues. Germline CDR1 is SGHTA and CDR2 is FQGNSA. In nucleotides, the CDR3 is TGTGCCAGCAGCCCTTACACTTTCACCGGGGAGCTGTTTTTT. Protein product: CASSPYTFTGELFF.

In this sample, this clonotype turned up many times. This CDR3 reads CASGGTGETKNTEAFF. CDR3 DNA sequence: TGTGCCAGCGGAGGGACAGGGGAAACAAAGAACACTGAAGCTTTCTTT. The chain combines TRBV28 with TRBJ1-1, with 10 nucleotides matching TRBD1. This CDR3 is built from 16 residues. Germline V lookup: CDR1 MDHEN, CDR2 SYDVKM. V gave up 8 bases and J gave up 1 base; unmatched junction bases: 10.

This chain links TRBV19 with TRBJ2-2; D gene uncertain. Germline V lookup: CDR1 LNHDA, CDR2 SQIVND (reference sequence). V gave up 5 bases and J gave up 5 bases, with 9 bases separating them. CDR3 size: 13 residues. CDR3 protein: CASSVLRTGELFF. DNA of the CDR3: TGTGCCAGTAGTGTCCTACGGACCGGGGAGCTGTTTTTT. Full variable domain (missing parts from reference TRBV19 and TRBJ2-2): DGGITQSPKYLFRKEGQNVTLSCEQNLNHDAMYWYRQDPGQGLRLIYYSQIVNDFQKGDIAEGYSVSREKKESFPLTVTSAQKNPTAFYLCASSVLRTGELFFGEGSRLTVL.

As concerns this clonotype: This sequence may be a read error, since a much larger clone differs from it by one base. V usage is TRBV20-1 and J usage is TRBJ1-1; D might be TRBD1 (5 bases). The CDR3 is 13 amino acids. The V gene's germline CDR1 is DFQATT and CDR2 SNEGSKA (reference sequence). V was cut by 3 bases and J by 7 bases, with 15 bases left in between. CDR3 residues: CSASSGREVEAFF. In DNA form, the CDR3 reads TGCAGTGCTAGTAGCGGCAGGGAGGTTGAAGCTTTCTTT.

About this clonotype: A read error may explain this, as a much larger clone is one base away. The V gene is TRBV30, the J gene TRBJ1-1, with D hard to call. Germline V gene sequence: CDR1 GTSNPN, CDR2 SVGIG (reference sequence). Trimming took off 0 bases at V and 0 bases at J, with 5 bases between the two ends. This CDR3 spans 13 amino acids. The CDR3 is CAWSVDLNTEAFF. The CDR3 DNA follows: TGTGCCTGGAGTGTAGATTTGAACACTGAAGCTTTCTTT.

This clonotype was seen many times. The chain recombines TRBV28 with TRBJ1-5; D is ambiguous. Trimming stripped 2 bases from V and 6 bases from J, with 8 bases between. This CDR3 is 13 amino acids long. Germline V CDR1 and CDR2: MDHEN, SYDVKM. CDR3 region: CASSLIMSQPQHF. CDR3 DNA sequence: TGTGCCAGCAGTTTAATCATGAGTCAGCCCCAGCATTTT.

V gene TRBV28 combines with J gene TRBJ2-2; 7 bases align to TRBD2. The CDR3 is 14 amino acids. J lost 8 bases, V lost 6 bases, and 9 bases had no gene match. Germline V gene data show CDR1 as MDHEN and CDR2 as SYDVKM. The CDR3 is CASSPAGREGELFF. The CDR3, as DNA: TGTGCCAGCAGCCCAGCGGGGCGCGAGGGGGAGCTGTTTTTT.

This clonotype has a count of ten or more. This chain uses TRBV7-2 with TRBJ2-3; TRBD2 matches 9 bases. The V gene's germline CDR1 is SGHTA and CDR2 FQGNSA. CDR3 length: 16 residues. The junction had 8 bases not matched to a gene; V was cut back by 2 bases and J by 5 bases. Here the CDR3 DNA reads TGTGCCAGCAGCTTATTTGCGGGGGGGCCGCGAGATACGCAGTATTTT. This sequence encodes CASSLFAGGPRDTQYF.

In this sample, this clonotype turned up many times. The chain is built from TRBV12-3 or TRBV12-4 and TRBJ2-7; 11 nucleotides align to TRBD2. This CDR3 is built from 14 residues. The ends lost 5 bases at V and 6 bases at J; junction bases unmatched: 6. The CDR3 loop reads CASSPGLAGGEQYF. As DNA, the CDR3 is TGTGCCAGCAGTCCCGGACTAGCGGGTGGCGAGCAGTACTTC.

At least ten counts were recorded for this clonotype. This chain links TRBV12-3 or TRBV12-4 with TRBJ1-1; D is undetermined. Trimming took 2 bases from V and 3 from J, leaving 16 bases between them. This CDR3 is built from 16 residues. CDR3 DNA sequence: TGTGCCAGCAGTTTAAAGGAGGAGCTGAGCCACACTGAAGCTTTCTTT. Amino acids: CASSLKEELSHTEAFF.

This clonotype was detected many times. The CDR3 here is CASSYSQGMNTEAFF. The DNA of the CDR3 is TGTGCCAGCAGTTACTCGCAGGGGATGAACACTGAAGCTTTCTTT. The gene calls are TRBV6-5 and TRBJ1-1, with D possibly being TRBD1 (6 bases). This CDR3 region has 15 residues. V lost 0 bases and J 0 bases, leaving 8 bases between the germline ends. Germline values: CDR1 MNHEY, CDR2 SVGAGI.

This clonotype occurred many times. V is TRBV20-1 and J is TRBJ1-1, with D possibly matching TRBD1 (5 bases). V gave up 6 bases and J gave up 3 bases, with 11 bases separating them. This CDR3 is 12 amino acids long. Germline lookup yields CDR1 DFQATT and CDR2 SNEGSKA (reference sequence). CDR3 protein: CSAPARDTEAFF. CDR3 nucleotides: TGCAGTGCCCCCGCCAGGGACACTGAAGCTTTCTTT.

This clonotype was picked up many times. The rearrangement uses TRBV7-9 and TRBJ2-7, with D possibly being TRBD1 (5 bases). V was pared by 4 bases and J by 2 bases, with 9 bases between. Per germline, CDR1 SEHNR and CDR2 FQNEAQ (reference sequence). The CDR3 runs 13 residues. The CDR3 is CASSSDTPYEQYF. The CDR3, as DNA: TGTGCCAGCAGCTCGGACACCCCCTACGAGCAGTACTTC.

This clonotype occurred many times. Here the CDR3 DNA reads TGCAGCGTTGAAGGGGACAGGGACACAGATACGCAGTATTTT. It encodes CSVEGDRDTDTQYF. V is TRBV29-1 and J is TRBJ2-3, with 9 bases that match TRBD1. The CDR3 length is 14 residues. Germline trimming cut 1 base from V and 2 bases from J; bases unmatched to any gene: 1. Germline V gene lookup returns CDR1 SQVTM and CDR2 ANQGSEA.

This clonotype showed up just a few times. The CDR3 DNA reads TGTGCCACTTTAAGTGGGGAGCAGTTCTTC. Protein product: CATLSGEQFF. The rearrangement links TRBV2 to TRBJ2-1; no firm D call. Trimming removed 10 bases at V and 10 bases at J, with 11 bases between. Germline V gene data show CDR1 as SNHLY and CDR2 as FYNNEI. This CDR3 has 10 amino acids.

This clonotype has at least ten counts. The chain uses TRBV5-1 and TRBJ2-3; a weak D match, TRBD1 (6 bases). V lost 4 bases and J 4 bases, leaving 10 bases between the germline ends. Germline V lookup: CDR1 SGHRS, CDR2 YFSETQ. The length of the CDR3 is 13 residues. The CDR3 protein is CASSAQGSDTQYF. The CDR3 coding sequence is TGCGCCAGCAGCGCTCAGGGGTCAGATACGCAGTATTTT.